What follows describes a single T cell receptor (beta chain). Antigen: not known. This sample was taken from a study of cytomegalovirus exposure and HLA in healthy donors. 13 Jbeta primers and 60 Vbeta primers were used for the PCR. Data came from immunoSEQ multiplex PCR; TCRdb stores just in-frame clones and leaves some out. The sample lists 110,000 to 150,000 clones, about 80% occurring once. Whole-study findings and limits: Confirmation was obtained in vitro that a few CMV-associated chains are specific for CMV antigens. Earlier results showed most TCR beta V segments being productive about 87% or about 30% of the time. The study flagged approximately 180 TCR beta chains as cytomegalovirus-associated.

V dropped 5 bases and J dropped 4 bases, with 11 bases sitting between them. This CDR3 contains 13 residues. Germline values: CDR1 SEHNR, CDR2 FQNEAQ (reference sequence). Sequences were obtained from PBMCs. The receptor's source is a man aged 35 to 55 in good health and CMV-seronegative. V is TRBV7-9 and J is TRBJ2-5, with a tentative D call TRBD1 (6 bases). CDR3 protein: CASSLEGGETQYF. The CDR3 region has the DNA TGTGCCAGCAGCCTGGAAGGGGGAGAGACCCAGTACTTC.